This T cell receptor beta chain was profiled in a study of T cells in Graves' hyperthyroidism and ophthalmopathy. Study-wide findings and caveats: In the analysis, a 13 V-J model separated ophthalmopathy from stable hyperthyroidism.

A remark on this clonotype: Its specificity is not known.

There were TCR beta CDR3 regions amplified from RNA transcripts. Initially, a first-round RT-PCR of the TCR CDR3 employed the HTBI primer set. MiXCR, run by TCRdb on the multiplex PCR reads, gives a single entry per CDR3 protein. The sample contains approximately 570,000 distinct CDR3 sequences, 15% to 20% of which appear only once. Per germline, CDR1 SQVTM and CDR2 ANQGSEA. V was cut by 4 bases and J by 2 bases, with 21 bases left in between. CDR3 size: 17 residues. Inclusion characteristics of ophthalmopathy patients comprised a Clinical Activity Score of at least 3, a NOSPECS grade of at least 4, and duration under 3 months. Based on clinical symptoms, serum thyroxine and TRAb, thyroid ultrasound and orbital computed tomography, diagnoses were reached.

The V call is TRBV29-1, the J call TRBJ1-3, with D unresolved. This TCR was recovered from a man in his forties with Graves' ophthalmopathy. Sequenced input: blood. The CDR3 bases are TGCAGCGTTGGCCAACTCTCCGGGAGAACGGCTGGAAACACCATATATTTT. This translates into CSVGQLSGRTAGNTIYF.